This TCR beta chain was captured in a study of STAT5B mutations in CD4+ large granular lymphocyte leukemia (dated by TCRdb to between 2021 and 2024). Context from the whole study: Among healthy controls, the CDR3 'QG' motif was associated with a particular HLA allele. The TCRbeta repertoires of CD4+ T-cell large granular lymphocyte leukemia patients were compared with the TCRbeta repertoires of healthy blood donors. The purity of purified fractions was confirmed by flow cytometry on FACSCanto II or FACSVerse to exceed 95% among lymphocytes.

After removal of 0 bases from V and 10 bases from J, the junction retains 8 bases not matched to a gene. The CDR3 covers 16 residues, taking in both the cysteine and the phenylalanine. Of all the DNA, just the CDR3 is kept, 48 bases in frame from base 1. Via the germline V gene, CDR1 is SGHRS and CDR2 YFSETQ. The immunoSEQ assay at survey resolution was applied to genomic DNA for sequencing of TCRbeta rearrangements. In the source study's methods: In the TCR sequencing data, the lowest productive clonotype frequency that could be detected was 2.59 x 10-5. Only productive TCRbeta rearrangements, defined as complete and in-frame sequences, were included in the analyses. Clonality for each sample was calculated as Simpson clonality in the immunoSEQ Analyzer version 3.0. Clones were grouped by frequency into very rare, small, medium, large (1-20%) or hyperexpanded (>20%) categories. Generation probabilities were estimated with OLGA 1.2.3, V-gene circos plots were made with VDJtools, specificities were looked up in VDJdb, and CDR3 motifs were identified with GLIPH. Not all clones reach the TCRdb copy of this immuneACCESS table, which keeps in-frame sequences only. Checked studies attribute under half of the gap to unresolved V genes and leave the rest unexplained. V and J calls and clone size are copied from that table; D and trimming were computed from the DNA. Counted in this sample were 30,000 to 40,000 clones; approximately 85% of them appeared once. Clones ranked in the top ten supply approximately 1.3% of the sample.

Healthy controls were roughly 35 blood donors whose buffy coats came from the Finnish Red Cross blood service. All TCR-sequenced material derived from peripheral blood: patient blood samples and healthy donor buffy coats. Peripheral blood mononuclear cells were isolated by Ficoll-Hypaque gradient centrifugation. CD4+ cells were magnetically purified from the buffy coats of healthy controls. The Gentra Puregene Cell and Tissue kit was used to extract genomic DNA, and a Qubit 2.0 fluorometer was used to measure the amount of genomic DNA. Findings and caveats that apply to the study as a whole: TRBV06-family usage was enriched among the top patient clones (8/27) compared with healthy controls (2/35). The main leukemic clonotypes were found to be private to each patient, although around 24% of the main leukemic clonotypes were detected at low frequency in the non-leukemic repertoires of other patients. The data were not HLA-matched, and the relatively small sample size could explain the higher clonality seen in CD4+ compared with CD8+ T-LGLL. Compared with healthy CD4+ repertoires, CD4-sorted patient repertoires appeared more clonal, and this difference remained even after the putative leukemic clones were removed.

Comment on this clone: Its antigen target is currently unknown. No clone much larger than this one lies a single base away; base qualities are absent.

This receptor was taken from a human donor in good health. Sequenced input: CD4+ T cells from blood buffy coats. This receptor chain uses TRBV5-1 and TRBJ2-2, and TRBD2 matches 11 of the central bases. Here the CDR3 is given as CASSLATSGVGVELFF. The DNA sequence is given as TGCGCCAGCAGCTTGGCGACTAGCGGGGTCGGCGTGGAGCTGTTTTTT. When the CDR3 is completed using the reference TRBV5-1 and TRBJ2-2 genes on either side, the full variable domain is KAGVTQTPRYLIKTRGQQVTLSCSPISGHRSVSWYQQTPGQGLQFLFEYFSETQRNKGNFPGRFSGRQFSNSRSEMNVSTLELGDSALYLCASSLATSGVGVELFFGEGSRLTVL.